This TCR beta chain stems from a study of CD8+CD57+ T cells in acquired aplastic anemia. Study-wide results and caveats: Both patients and controls carried the same twenty-nine CD8+ CDR3 sequences.

J was trimmed by 8 bases and V by 3 bases; bases with no gene match: 11. This CDR3 is built from 14 residues. The germline V gene encodes CDR1 SQVTM and CDR2 ANQGSEA. The patients chosen for sequencing had shown expansion of CD8+CD57+ cells (detected by flow cytometry). All participating patients were living with severe acquired aplastic anemia. Worth noting for this clonotype: Its antigen remains unidentified.

CDR3 and TCR beta VDJ profiling relied on a genomic DNA template. Each CDR3 protein is one row after TCRdb ran MiXCR on the reads. The table has 100,000 to 150,000 distinct CDR3 sequences, roughly 40% seen once. This clonotype originated in a human donor with aplastic anemia. Sequenced input: sorted CD4+, CD8+, or CD8+CD57+ T cells (not recorded which) from PBMCs. This sequence joins TRBV29-1 and TRBJ1-2; TRBD1 aligns across 8 bases. The CDR3 bases are TGCAGCGTTGAGGACAGGGCGCTCGGCTGGGGCTACACCTTC. It codes for CSVEDRALGWGYTF. The full variable domain, completed using reference TRBV29-1 and TRBJ1-2, is SAVISQKPSRDICQRGTSLTIQCQVDSQVTMMFWYRQQPGQSLTLIATANQGSEATYESGFVIDKFPISRPNLTFSTLTVSNMSPEDSSIYLCSVEDRALGWGYTFGSGTRLTVV.